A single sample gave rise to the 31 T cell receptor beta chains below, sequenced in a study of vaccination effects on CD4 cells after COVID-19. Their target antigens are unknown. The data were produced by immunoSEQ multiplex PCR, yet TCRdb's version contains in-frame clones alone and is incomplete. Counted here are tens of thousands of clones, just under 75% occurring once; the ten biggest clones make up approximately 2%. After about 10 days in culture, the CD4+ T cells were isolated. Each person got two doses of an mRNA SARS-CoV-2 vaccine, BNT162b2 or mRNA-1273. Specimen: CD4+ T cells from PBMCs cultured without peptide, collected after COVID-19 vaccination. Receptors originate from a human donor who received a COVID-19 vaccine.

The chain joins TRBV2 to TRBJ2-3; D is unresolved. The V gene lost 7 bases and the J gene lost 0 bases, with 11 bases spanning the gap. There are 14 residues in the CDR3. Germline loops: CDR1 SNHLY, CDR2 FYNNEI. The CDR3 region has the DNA TGTGCCAGCAAAGTAGCAACTAGCACAGATACGCAGTATTTT. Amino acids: CASKVATSTDTQYF.

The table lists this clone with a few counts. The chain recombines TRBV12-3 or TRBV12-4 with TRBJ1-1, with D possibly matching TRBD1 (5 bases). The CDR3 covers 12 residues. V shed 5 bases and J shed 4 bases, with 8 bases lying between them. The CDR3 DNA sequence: TGTGCCAGCAGTCAGGGCCGCACTGAAGCTTTCTTT. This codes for CASSQGRTEAFF.

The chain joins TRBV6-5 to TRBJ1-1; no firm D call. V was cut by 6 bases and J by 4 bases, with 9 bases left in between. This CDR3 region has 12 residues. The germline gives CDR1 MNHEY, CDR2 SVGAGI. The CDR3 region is CASRNTATEAFF. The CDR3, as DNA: TGTGCCAGCAGGAACACCGCCACTGAAGCTTTCTTT.

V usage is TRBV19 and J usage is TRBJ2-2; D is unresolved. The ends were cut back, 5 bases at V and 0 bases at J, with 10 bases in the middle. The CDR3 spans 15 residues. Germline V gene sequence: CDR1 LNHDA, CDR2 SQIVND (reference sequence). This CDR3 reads CASSEWRPNTGELFF. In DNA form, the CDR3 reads TGTGCCAGTAGTGAATGGCGGCCGAACACCGGGGAGCTGTTTTTT.

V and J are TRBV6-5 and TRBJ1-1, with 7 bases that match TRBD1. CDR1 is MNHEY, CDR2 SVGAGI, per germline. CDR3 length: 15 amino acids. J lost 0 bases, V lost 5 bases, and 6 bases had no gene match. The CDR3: CASSPLGTVNTEAFF. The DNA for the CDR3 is TGTGCCAGCAGTCCCCTCGGGACAGTGAACACTGAAGCTTTCTTT.

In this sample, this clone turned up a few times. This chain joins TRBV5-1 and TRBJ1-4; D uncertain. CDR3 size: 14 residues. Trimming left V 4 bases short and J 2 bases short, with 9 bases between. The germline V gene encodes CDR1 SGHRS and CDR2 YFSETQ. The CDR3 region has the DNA TGCGCCAGCAGCCCCGGTCGGACTAATGAAAAACTGTTTTTT. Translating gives CASSPGRTNEKLFF.

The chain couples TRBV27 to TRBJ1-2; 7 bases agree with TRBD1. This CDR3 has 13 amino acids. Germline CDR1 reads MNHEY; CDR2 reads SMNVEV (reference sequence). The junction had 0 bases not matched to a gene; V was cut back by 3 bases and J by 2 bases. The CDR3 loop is CASSFRGNYGYTF. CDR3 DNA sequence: TGTGCCAGCAGTTTCAGGGGGAACTATGGCTACACCTTC.

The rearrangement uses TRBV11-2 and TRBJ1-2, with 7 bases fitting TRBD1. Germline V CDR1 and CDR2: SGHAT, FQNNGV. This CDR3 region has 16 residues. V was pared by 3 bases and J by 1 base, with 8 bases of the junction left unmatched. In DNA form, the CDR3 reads TGTGCCAGCAGCTTTAGTCCCGGGACAGTTAACTATGGCTACACCTTC. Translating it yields CASSFSPGTVNYGYTF.

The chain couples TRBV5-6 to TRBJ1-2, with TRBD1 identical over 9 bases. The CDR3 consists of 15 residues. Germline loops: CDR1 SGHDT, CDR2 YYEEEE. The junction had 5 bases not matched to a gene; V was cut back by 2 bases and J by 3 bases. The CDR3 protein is CASSFTGGLDYGYTF. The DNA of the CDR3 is TGTGCCAGCAGCTTTACAGGGGGCCTCGACTATGGCTACACCTTC.

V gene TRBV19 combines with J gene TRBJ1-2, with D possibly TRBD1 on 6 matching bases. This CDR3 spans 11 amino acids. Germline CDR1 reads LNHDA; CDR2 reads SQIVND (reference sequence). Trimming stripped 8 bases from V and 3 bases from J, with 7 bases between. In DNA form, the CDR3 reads TGTGCCAGTTACAGGGACTATGGCTACACCTTC. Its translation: CASYRDYGYTF.

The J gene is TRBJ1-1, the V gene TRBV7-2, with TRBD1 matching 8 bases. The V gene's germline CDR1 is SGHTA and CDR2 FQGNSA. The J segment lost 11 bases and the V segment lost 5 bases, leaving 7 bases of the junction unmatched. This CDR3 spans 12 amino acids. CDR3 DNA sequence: TGTGCCAGCAGCACTCGACAGGGGACGGCTTTCTTT. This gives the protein CASSTRQGTAFF. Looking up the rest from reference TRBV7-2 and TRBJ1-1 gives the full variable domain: GAGVSQSPSNKVTEKGKDVELRCDPISGHTALYWYRQSLGQGLEFLIYFQGNSAPDKSGLPSDRFSAERTGGSVSTLTIQRTQQEDSAVYLCASSTRQGTAFFGQGTRLTVV.

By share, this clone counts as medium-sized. The CDR3 DNA reads as TGTGCCAGCACTCAAACTAGCGGGGGGAACTCCTACGAGCAGTACGTC. It is translated as CASTQTSGGNSYEQYV. The chain joins TRBV4-2 to TRBJ2-7; 12 bases agree with TRBD2. V trimming: 7 bases; J trimming: 0 bases; junction bases outside the gene matches: 7. Per germline, CDR1 LGHNA and CDR2 YNFKEQ. This CDR3 spans 16 amino acids.

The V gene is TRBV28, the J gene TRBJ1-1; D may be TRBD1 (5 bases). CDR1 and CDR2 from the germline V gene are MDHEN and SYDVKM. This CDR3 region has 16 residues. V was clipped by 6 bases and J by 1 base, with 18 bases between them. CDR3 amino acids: CASSRDQGTGNTEAFF. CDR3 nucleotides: TGTGCCAGCAGCCGAGATCAGGGAACAGGGAACACTGAAGCTTTCTTT.

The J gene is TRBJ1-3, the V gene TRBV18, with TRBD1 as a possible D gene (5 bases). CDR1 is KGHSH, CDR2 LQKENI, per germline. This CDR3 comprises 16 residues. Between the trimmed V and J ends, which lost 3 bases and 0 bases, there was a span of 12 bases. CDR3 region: CASSPVTASSGNTIYF. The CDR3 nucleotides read TGTGCCAGCTCACCCGTGACAGCGAGCTCTGGAAACACCATATATTTT. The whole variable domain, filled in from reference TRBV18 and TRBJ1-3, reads NAGVMQNPRHLVRRRGQEARLRCSPMKGHSHVYWYRQLPEEGLKFMVYLQKENIIDESGMPKERFSAEFPKEGPSILRIQQVVRGDSAAYFCASSPVTASSGNTIYFGEGSWLTVV.

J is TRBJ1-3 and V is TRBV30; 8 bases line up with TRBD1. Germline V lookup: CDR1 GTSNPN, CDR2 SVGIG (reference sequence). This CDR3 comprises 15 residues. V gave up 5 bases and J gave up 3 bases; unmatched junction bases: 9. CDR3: CAWGPDREYGNTIYF. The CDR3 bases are TGTGCCTGGGGCCCGGACAGGGAGTATGGAAACACCATATATTTT. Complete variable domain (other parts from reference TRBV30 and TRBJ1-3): SQTIHQWPATLVQPVGSPLSLECTVEGTSNPNLYWYRQAAGRGLQLLFYSVGIGQISSEVPQNLSASRPQDRQFILSSKKLLLSDSGFYLCAWGPDREYGNTIYFGEGSWLTVV.

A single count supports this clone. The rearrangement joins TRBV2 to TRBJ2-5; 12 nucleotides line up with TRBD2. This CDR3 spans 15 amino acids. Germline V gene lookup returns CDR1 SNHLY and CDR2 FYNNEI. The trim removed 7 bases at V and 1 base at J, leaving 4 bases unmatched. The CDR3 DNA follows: TGTGCCAGCAACCTAGCGGGGGGGCCCCAAGAGACCCAGTACTTC. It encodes CASNLAGGPQETQYF.

In DNA form, the CDR3 reads TGCGCCAGCAGCCAAGATACCCAGACCCATGGCTACACCTTC. It yields the protein CASSQDTQTHGYTF. The chain employs TRBV4-3 and TRBJ1-2; D not resolved. Germline V gives CDR1 LGHNA, CDR2 YSLEER. The CDR3 runs 14 residues. The V gene lost 0 bases and the J gene lost 6 bases, with 11 bases spanning the gap.

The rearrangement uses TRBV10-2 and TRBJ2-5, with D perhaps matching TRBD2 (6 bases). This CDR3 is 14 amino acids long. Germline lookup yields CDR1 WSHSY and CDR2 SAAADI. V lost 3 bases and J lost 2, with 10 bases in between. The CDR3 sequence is CASSEWAGQETQYF. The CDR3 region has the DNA TGCGCCAGCAGTGAATGGGCGGGGCAAGAGACCCAGTACTTC.

CDR3 nucleotides: TGTGCCAGCAGCGTTGGCCCACAGGGCTCTGGAAACACCATATATTTT. It encodes CASSVGPQGSGNTIYF. J is TRBJ1-3 and V is TRBV9; D possibly corresponds to TRBD1 (6 bases). Germline CDR1 is SGDLS and CDR2 is YYNGEE. This CDR3 spans 16 amino acids. The V gene lost 2 bases and the J gene lost 0 bases, with 12 bases spanning the gap.

The CDR3 is CASSQEWGLERETQYF. The CDR3 DNA reads TGTGCCAGCAGCCAAGAGTGGGGCCTAGAACGAGAGACCCAGTACTTC. The V call is TRBV3-1 (or the pseudogene TRBV3-2), the J call TRBJ2-5; tentatively, D is TRBD1 (5 bases). The CDR3 has 16 residues. V gave up 0 bases and J gave up 4 bases, with 15 bases separating them. The germline V gene has CDR1 LGHDT and CDR2 YNNKEL (reference sequence).

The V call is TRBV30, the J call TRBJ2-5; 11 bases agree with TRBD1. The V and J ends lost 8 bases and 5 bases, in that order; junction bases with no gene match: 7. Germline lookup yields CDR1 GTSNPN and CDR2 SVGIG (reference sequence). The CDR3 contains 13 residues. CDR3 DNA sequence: TGTGCCGGCGGACAGGGGGCTTCGGAGACCCAGTACTTC. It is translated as CAGGQGASETQYF.

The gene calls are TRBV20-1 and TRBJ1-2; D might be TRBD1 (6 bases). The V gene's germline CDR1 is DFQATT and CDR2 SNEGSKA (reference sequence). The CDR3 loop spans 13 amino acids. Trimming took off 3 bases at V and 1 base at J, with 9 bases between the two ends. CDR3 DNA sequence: TGCAGTGCTAGTGAACAGGGTAACTATGGCTACACCTTC. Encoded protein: CSASEQGNYGYTF.

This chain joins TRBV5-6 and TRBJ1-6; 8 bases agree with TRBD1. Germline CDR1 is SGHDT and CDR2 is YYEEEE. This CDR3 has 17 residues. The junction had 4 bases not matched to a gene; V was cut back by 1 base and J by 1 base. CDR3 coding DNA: TGTGCCAGCAGCTTGTTCAGGGGGCTTTCCTATAATTCACCCCTCCACTTT. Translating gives CASSLFRGLSYNSPLHF.

The chain's CDR3 is CASSPRRGQDTQYF. Written as DNA, the CDR3 is TGTGCCAGCTCACCCCGCAGGGGGCAAGATACGCAGTATTTT. V gene TRBV18 combines with J gene TRBJ2-3; TRBD1 matches at 8 bases. Unmatched junction bases numbered 4, after V lost 3 bases and J lost 5 bases. Per germline, CDR1 KGHSH and CDR2 LQKENI. The CDR3 covers 14 residues.

The CDR3 here is CASSLNGRDTIYF. Here the CDR3 DNA reads TGTGCCAGCAGCTTAAACGGCCGGGACACCATATATTTT. The chain recombines TRBV7-3 with TRBJ1-3; the D is unclear. The V end lost 1 base, the J end lost 8 bases, and 9 bases lay between the germline ends. The germline gives CDR1 SGHTA, CDR2 FQGTGA. The CDR3 runs 13 residues.

The CDR3 is CSASRGNGYTF. The CDR3, as DNA: TGCAGTGCTAGTCGAGGGAATGGCTACACCTTC. This chain connects TRBV20-1 to TRBJ1-2; D unclear. Trimming took off 3 bases at V and 6 bases at J, with 8 bases between the two ends. The CDR3 spans 11 residues. Germline CDR1 reads DFQATT; CDR2 reads SNEGSKA (reference sequence).

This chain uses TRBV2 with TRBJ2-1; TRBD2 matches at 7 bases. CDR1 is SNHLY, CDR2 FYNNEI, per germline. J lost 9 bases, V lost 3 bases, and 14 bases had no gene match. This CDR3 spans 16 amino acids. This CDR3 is CASSDPSGGRVGEQFF. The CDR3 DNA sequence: TGTGCCAGCAGTGACCCTTCGGGGGGACGCGTGGGTGAGCAGTTCTTC.

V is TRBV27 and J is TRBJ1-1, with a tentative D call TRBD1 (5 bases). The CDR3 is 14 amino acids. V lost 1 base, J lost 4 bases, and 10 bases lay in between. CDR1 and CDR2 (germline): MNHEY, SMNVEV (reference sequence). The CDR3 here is CASSLFREGTEAFF. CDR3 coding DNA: TGTGCCAGCAGTTTATTCAGGGAGGGCACTGAAGCTTTCTTT.

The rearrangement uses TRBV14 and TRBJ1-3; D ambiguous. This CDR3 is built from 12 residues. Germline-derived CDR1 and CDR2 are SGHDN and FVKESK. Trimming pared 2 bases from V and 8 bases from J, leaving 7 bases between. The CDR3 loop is CASSQIDYTIYF. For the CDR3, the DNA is TGTGCCAGCAGCCAAATTGACTACACCATATATTTT.

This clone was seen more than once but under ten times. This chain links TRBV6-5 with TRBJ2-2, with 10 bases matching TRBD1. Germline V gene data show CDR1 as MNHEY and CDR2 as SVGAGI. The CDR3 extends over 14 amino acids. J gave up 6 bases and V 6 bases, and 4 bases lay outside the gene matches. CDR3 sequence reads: CASRRTGGSGELFF. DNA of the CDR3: TGTGCCAGCAGAAGGACAGGGGGATCCGGGGAGCTGTTTTTT.

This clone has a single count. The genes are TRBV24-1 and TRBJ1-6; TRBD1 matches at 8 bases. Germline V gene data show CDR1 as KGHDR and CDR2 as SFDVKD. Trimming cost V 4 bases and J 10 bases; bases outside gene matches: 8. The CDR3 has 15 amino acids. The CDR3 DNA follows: TGTGCCACCAGTGAAGGAGGACAGGGTTACTCACCCCTCCACTTT. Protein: CATSEGGQGYSPLHF.